A selection of T cell receptor beta chains follows, all from one sample in a study of blood T cell repertoires in COVID-19. Libraries were prepared by immunoSEQ multiplex PCR; TCRdb keeps only in-frame clonotypes and omits some of them. The sample carries 250,000 to 300,000 clones, around 81% recorded once. Source material: peripheral blood. These receptors all come from an older woman with active or convalescent COVID-19. Both conserved end residues are part of each CDR3. A D gene is named only where the DNA matches it firmly. Clone size is given for some rows only: seen once, a few or many times, or a class if the clone is expanded.

abundance	v_gene	d_gene	j_gene	CDR3aa	CDR3nt
NA	TRBV12-3/TRBV12-4	NA	TRBJ1-2	CASSLKGVRIF	TGTGCCAGCAGTTTAAAGGGGGTGAGGATCTTC
NA	TRBV7-3	TRBD2	TRBJ2-5	CASSPRGGGAWETQYF	TGTGCCAGCAGCCCCCGGGGCGGGGGGGCCTGGGAGACCCAGTACTTC
few	TRBV7-2	NA	TRBJ2-7	CASSLELAREQYF	TGTGCCAGCAGCTTAGAGTTAGCTCGCGAGCAGTACTTC
NA	TRBV6-5	TRBD1	TRBJ2-7	CASHLRDRGGEQYF	TGTGCCAGTCATCTCCGGGACAGGGGGGGCGAGCAGTACTTC
once	TRBV30	TRBD1	TRBJ2-7	CAWSPQGYEQYF	TGTGCCTGGAGTCCACAGGGGTACGAGCAGTACTTC
NA	TRBV18	NA	TRBJ1-5	CASSPEGGSSGQPQHF	TGTGCCAGCTCACCAGAGGGAGGGAGTAGCGGGCAGCCCCAGCATTTT
NA	TRBV7-9	NA	TRBJ2-5	CASSLYQETQYF	TGTGCCAGCAGCCTCTACCAAGAGACCCAGTACTTC
NA	TRBV13	NA	TRBJ1-2	CASSQDPRGYGYTF	TGTGCCAGCAGTCAGGACCCCAGGGGCTATGGCTACACCTTC
few	TRBV11-3	TRBD1	TRBJ2-2	CASSKTGANTGELFF	TGTGCCAGCAGCAAGACAGGGGCGAACACCGGGGAGCTGTTTTTT
NA	TRBV5-6	TRBD1	TRBJ1-2	CASSWTGTTGYTF	TGTGCCAGCAGCTGGACAGGGACCACTGGCTACACCTTC
NA	TRBV7-2	TRBD2	TRBJ2-5	CASSLSGGAVARETQYF	TGTGCCAGCAGCTTAAGCGGGGGGGCCGTCGCGCGAGAGACCCAGTACTTC
NA	TRBV19	NA	TRBJ2-7	CASSINPVTYEQYF	TGTGCCAGTAGTATCAATCCGGTCACCTACGAGCAGTACTTC
NA	TRBV15	TRBD2	TRBJ2-5	CATSPRAGGPKETQYF	TGTGCCACCAGTCCCCGAGCGGGGGGGCCGAAAGAGACCCAGTACTTC
NA	TRBV9	TRBD2	TRBJ2-1	CASSVDWLAGGRPYNEQFF	TGTGCCAGCAGCGTAGATTGGCTAGCGGGGGGGCGGCCCTACAATGAGCAGTTCTTC
NA	TRBV5-1	TRBD1	TRBJ1-1	CASSVYRGGTEAFF	TGCGCCAGCAGCGTATACAGGGGGGGCACTGAAGCTTTCTTT
NA	TRBV7-2	NA	TRBJ1-2	CASSFPGRDSNYGYTF	TGTGCCAGCAGCTTCCCCGGACGGGACTCTAACTATGGCTACACCTTC
NA	TRBV23-1	TRBD1	TRBJ2-7	CASSLSGQGSSYEQYF	TGCGCCAGCAGTCTGTCCGGACAGGGTTCCTCCTACGAGCAGTACTTC
once	TRBV7-2	TRBD2	TRBJ2-2	CASSLVAGGPANTGELFF	TGTGCCAGCAGCTTAGTAGCGGGGGGGCCGGCGAACACCGGGGAGCTGTTTTTT
NA	TRBV2	NA	TRBJ1-2	CATPRETDLYGYTF	TGTGCCACCCCCCGGGAGACAGACCTCTATGGCTACACCTTC
NA	TRBV7-2	NA	TRBJ1-1	CASAETNTEAFF	TGTGCCAGCGCAGAGACAAACACTGAAGCTTTCTTT
NA	TRBV24-1	TRBD1	TRBJ2-7	CATSDPGQGNEQYF	TGTGCCACCAGTGATCCGGGACAGGGAAACGAGCAGTACTTC
few	TRBV6-2/TRBV6-3	NA	TRBJ1-5	CASSYSGYEPQHF	TGTGCCAGCAGTTATTCAGGGTATGAGCCCCAGCATTTT
NA	TRBV7-9	NA	TRBJ2-7	CASSFSVQGGCYF	TGTGCCAGCAGCTTTAGTGTACAGGGCGGTTGTTACTTC
NA	TRBV11-2	TRBD1	TRBJ1-1	CASSPRQGNTEAFF	TGTGCCAGCAGCCCTCGACAGGGAAACACTGAAGCTTTCTTT
NA	TRBV30	NA	TRBJ1-6	CAWSVLTVYNSPLHF	TGTGCCTGGAGTGTGTTGACAGTCTATAATTCACCCCTCCACTTT
NA	TRBV4-3	TRBD1	TRBJ1-2	CASSHQGQGNYGYTF	TGCGCCAGCAGCCACCAGGGACAGGGGAACTATGGCTACACCTTC
NA	TRBV5-4	TRBD1	TRBJ2-3	CASSQIGQVQYADTQYF	TGTGCCAGCAGCCAAATAGGACAGGTACAATATGCAGATACGCAGTATTTT
NA	TRBV29-1	NA	TRBJ1-2	CSVGAQGMWGYTF	TGCAGCGTCGGGGCACAGGGAATGTGGGGCTACACCTTC
NA	TRBV6-6	NA	TRBJ1-1	CASSYGGGRGTEAFF	TGTGCCAGCAGTTACGGCGGGGGGCGTGGGACTGAAGCTTTCTTT
NA	TRBV4-2	NA	TRBJ2-5	CASSQAETDPKETQYF	TGTGCCAGCAGCCAAGCGGAGACAGACCCCAAGGAGACCCAGTACTTC
NA	TRBV25-1	TRBD1	TRBJ2-5	CASSEYRGQKETQYF	TGTGCCAGCAGTGAATATCGGGGACAGAAAGAGACCCAGTACTTC
NA	TRBV6-5	TRBD2	TRBJ2-3	CASSYPSGGGTDTQYF	TGTGCCAGCAGTTACCCCAGCGGGGGAGGCACAGATACGCAGTATTTT
NA	TRBV5-1	NA	TRBJ1-2	CASKSDALLGDGYTF	TGCGCCAGCAAGTCTGATGCACTGCTAGGTGATGGCTACACCTTC
NA	TRBV10-3	TRBD1	TRBJ2-1	CAISPGTGGAEQFF	TGTGCCATCAGTCCCGGGACAGGAGGGGCTGAGCAGTTCTTC
once	TRBV7-9	NA	TRBJ2-3	CASSLGAARPTQYF	TGTGCCAGCAGCTTAGGGGCAGCCAGGCCTACGCAGTATTTT
NA	TRBV7-8	NA	TRBJ1-2	CASSLQQIDYGYTF	TGTGCCAGCAGCTTACAACAGATCGACTATGGCTACACCTTC
NA	TRBV11-2	NA	TRBJ1-5	CASSLRGFRNQPQHF	TGTGCCAGCAGCCTGCGGGGGTTTCGCAATCAGCCCCAGCATTTT
NA	TRBV9	TRBD1	TRBJ2-7	CASSVGTGGAYEQYF	TGTGCCAGCAGCGTAGGGACAGGGGGGGCCTACGAGCAGTACTTC
few	TRBV28	NA	TRBJ1-2	CASSPGQYGYTF	TGTGCCAGCAGTCCAGGACAGTATGGCTACACCTTC
many	TRBV19	NA	TRBJ1-6	CATHQAQDSPLHF	TGTGCCACCCACCAGGCCCAGGATTCACCCCTCCACTTT
NA	TRBV4-2	NA	TRBJ1-1	CASSQDLGEFVNTEAFF	TGTGCCAGCAGCCAAGATTTAGGGGAATTTGTGAACACTGAAGCTTTCTTT
NA	TRBV2	NA	TRBJ2-5	CASSDYRAVGETQYF	TGTGCCAGCAGTGATTACAGGGCCGTGGGAGAGACCCAGTACTTC
few	TRBV4-1	NA	TRBJ1-6	CASSQDRGAASYNSPLHF	TGCGCCAGCAGCCAAGATCGGGGGGCGGCTTCCTATAATTCACCCCTCCACTTT
NA	TRBV19	NA	TRBJ2-1	CASSRGGPKFF	TGTGCCAGTAGTAGGGGGGGCCCCAAGTTCTTC
NA	TRBV10-3	NA	TRBJ1-1	CAINPGFGTEAFF	TGTGCCATCAACCCAGGGTTCGGCACTGAAGCTTTCTTT
NA	TRBV7-2	TRBD1	TRBJ1-3	CASSLRGLVSSGNTIYF	TGTGCCAGCAGCTTAAGGGGGCTCGTGAGCTCTGGAAACACCATATATTTT
NA	TRBV4-1	TRBD1	TRBJ1-3	CASSQRGPGQEGLYDTIYF	TGCGCCAGCAGCCAGAGGGGGCCGGGACAGGAAGGCCTTTACGACACCATATATTTT
NA	TRBV5-4	NA	TRBJ1-4	CASSRRDGDEKLFF	TGTGCCAGCAGCCGGAGGGACGGCGATGAAAAACTGTTTTTT
NA	TRBV3-1/TRBV3-2	NA	TRBJ1-4	CASSQALTNEKLFF	TGTGCCAGCAGCCAAGCCTTAACTAATGAAAAACTGTTTTTT
NA	TRBV6-5	NA	TRBJ1-5	CASSYYSNQPQHF	TGTGCCAGCAGTTATTATAGCAATCAGCCCCAGCATTTT